This is a list of T cell receptor beta chains from one sample in a study of tumor-infiltrating lymphocytes in primary liver carcinoma. TCRdb used MiXCR to reprocess the multiplex PCR reads, holding one entry per CDR3 protein. The sample lists around 29,000 distinct CDR3 sequences, roughly four fifths occurring once. Sequencing was performed on liver tumor tissue from sampling region 5. All receptors come from a man aged 40-55 years with primary liver carcinoma and hepatitis B virus infection. Each CDR3 is given with its conserved first and last residue.

v_gene,CDR3aa
TRBV6-1,CASSEASVVPQYF
TRBV11-2,CASSRQPINSTDTQYF
TRBV5-4,CSSSLGQYNEQFF
TRBV6-5,CASSYSMDRVGYTF
TRBV7-2,CASSLGGAKGELFF
TRBV5-4,CANSLAGRSANEQFF
TRBV4-3,CASSSPAGDMQYF
TRBV11-1,CTSSLARRGGGYTF
TRBV28,CASSTGYNEQFF
TRBV11-2,CAGNFAGSNTGVLFF
TRBV12-3/TRBV12-4,CASSSGTSAGYGRYF
TRBV4-2,CASSQGGLAGEQYF
TRBV5-6,CASSLGRERAAGKLFF
TRBV11-2,CVSSASISYEQYF
TRBV7-8,CTSSPGAGSGDAQYF
TRBV10-3,CAISESEQEHFF
TRBV2,CASGEQGVHQPQQF
TRBV11-2,CASSLDLCGWEQYF
TRBV12-3/TRBV12-4,CASCLGQGANYEQYF
TRBV6-5,CASSALLVGSIYEQYF
TRBV10-3,CTISEGPATLFEQYF
TRBV5-6,CANSLRGHVQYF
TRBV11-1,CASSGPAGRNEQFF